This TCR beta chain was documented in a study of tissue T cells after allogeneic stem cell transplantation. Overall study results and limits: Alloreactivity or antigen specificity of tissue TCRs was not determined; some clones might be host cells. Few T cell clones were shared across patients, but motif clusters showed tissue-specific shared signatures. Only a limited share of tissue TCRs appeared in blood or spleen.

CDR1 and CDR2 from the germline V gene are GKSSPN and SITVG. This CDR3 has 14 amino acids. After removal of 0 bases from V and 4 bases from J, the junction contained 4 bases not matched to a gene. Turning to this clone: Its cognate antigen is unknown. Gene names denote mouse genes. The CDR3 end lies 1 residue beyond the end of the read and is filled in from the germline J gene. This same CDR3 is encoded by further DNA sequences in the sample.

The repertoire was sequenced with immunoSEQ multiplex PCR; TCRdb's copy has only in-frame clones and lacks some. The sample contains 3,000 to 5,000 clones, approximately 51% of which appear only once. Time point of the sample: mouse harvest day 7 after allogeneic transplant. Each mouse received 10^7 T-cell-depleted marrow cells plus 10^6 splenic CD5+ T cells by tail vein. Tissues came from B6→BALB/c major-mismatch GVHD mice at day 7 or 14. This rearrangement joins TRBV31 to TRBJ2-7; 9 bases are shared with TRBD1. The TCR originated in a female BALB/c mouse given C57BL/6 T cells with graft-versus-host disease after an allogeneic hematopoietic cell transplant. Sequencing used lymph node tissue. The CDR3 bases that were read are TGTGCCTGGAGTCTGGGGACAGGGTCGTATGAACAGTAC. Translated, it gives CAWSLGTGSYEQY. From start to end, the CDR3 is CAWSLGTGSYEQYF. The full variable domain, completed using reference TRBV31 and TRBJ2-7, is AQTIHQWPVAEIKAVGSPLSLGCTIKGKSSPNLYWYWQATGGTLQQLFYSITVGQVESVVQLNLSASRPKDDQFILSTEKLLLSHSGFYLCAWSLGTGSYEQYFGPGTRLTVL.